This T cell receptor beta chain comes out of a study of T cell repertoires in cytomegalovirus infection. Looking at the study overall: It was the public TCR beta signatures that indicated both CMV infection and matching HLA type.

TCRdb passed the reads through MiXCR, listing each CDR3 protein once. The sample has a few hundred thousand distinct CDR3 sequences; about 40% are singletons. The CDR3 loop spans 17 amino acids. With V trimmed by 2 bases and J by 5 bases, 7 bases remained unmatched. Germline CDR1 SGHTA, CDR2 FQGNSA. This clonotype turned up a few times. The target antigen is unknown. This chain links TRBV7-2 with TRBJ2-3; TRBD2 matches 13 bases. The TCR originated in a human donor in good health (CMV status not recorded). Some clones in this sample may be carry-over from other donors' samples. The sample in question was cultured PBMCs, obtained from culture after CMV antigen stimulation. The CDR3 sequence is CASSLTGLAGELDTQYF. DNA of the CDR3: TGTGCCAGCAGCTTAACAGGACTAGCGGGAGAACTAGATACGCAGTATTTT. The whole variable domain, remainder taken from reference TRBV7-2 and TRBJ2-3, is GAGVSQSPSNKVTEKGKDVELRCDPISGHTALYWYRQSLGQGLEFLIYFQGNSAPDKSGLPSDRFSAERTGGSVSTLTIQRTQQEDSAVYLCASSLTGLAGELDTQYFGPGTRLTVL.